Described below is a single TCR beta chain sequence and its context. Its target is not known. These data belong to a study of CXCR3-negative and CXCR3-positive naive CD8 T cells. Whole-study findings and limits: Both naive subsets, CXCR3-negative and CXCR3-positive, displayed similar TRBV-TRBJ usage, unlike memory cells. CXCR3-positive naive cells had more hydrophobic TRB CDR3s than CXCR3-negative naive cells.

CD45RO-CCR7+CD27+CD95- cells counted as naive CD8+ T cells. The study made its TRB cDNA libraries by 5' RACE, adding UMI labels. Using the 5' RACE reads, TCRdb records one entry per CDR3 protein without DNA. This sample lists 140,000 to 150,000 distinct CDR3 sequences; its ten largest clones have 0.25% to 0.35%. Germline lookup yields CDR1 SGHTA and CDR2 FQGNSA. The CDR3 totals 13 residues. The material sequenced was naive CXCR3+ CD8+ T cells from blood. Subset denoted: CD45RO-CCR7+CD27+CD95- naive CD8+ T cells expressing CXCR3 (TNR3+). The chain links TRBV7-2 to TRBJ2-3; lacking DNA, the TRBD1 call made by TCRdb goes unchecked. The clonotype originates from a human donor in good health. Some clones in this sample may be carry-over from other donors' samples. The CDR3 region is CASSPDRGDTQYF. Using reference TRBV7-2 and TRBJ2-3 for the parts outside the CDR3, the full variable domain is GAGVSQSPSNKVTEKGKDVELRCDPISGHTALYWYRQSLGQGLEFLIYFQGNSAPDKSGLPSDRFSAERTGGSVSTLTIQRTQQEDSAVYLCASSPDRGDTQYFGPGTRLTVL.